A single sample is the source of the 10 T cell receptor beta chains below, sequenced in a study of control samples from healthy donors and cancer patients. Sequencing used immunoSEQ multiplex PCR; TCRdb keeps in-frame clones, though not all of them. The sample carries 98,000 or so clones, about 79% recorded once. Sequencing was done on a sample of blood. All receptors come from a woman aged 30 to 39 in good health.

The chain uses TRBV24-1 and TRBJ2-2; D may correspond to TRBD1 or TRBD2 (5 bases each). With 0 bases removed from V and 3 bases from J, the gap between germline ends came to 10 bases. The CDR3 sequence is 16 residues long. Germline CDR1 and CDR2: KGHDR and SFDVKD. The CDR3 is CATSDLGGSDTGELFF. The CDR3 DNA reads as TGTGCCACCAGTGATTTGGGGGGTTCGGACACCGGGGAGCTGTTTTTT.

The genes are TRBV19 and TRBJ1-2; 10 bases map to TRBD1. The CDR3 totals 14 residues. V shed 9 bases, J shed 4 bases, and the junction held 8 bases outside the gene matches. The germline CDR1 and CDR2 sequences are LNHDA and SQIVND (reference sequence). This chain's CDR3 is CASEDRGVSYGYTF. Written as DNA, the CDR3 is TGTGCCAGCGAGGACAGGGGGGTCAGCTATGGCTACACCTTC.

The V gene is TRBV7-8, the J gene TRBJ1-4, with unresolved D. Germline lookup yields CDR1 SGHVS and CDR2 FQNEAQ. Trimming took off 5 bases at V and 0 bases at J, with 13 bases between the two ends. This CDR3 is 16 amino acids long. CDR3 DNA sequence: TGTGCCAGCAGCGTACAGAGTTCTACAACTAATGAAAAACTGTTTTTT. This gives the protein CASSVQSSTTNEKLFF.

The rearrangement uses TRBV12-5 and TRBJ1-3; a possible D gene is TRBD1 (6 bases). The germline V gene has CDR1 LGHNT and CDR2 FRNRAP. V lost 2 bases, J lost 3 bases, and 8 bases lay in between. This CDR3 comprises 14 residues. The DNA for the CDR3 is TGTGCTAGTGGTTTGCGAGGGGGTGGAAACACCATATATTTT. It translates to CASGLRGGGNTIYF.

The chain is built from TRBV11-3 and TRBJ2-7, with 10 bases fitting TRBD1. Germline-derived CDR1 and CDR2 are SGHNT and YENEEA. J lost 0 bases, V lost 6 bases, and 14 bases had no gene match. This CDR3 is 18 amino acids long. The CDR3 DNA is TGTGCCAGCAGGCTCCTTTCTGGGACAGGGGCGAGCTCCTACGAGCAGTACTTC. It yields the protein CASRLLSGTGASSYEQYF.

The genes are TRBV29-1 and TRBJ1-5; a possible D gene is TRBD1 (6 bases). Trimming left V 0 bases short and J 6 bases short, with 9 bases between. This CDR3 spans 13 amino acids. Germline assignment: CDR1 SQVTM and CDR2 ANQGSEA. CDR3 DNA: TGCAGCGTTGAAGAAAAGGGGGGTCAGCCCCAGCATTTT. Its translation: CSVEEKGGQPQHF. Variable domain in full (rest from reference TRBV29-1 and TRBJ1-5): SAVISQKPSRDICQRGTSLTIQCQVDSQVTMMFWYRQQPGQSLTLIATANQGSEATYESGFVIDKFPISRPNLTFSTLTVSNMSPEDSSIYLCSVEEKGGQPQHFGDGTRLSIL.

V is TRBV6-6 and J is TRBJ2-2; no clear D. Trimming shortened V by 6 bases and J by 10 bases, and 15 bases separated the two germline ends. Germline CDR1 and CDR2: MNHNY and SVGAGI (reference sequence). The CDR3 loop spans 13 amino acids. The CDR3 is CASRAKIDLELFF. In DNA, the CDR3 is TGTGCCAGCAGGGCGAAGATCGACCTGGAGCTGTTTTTT.

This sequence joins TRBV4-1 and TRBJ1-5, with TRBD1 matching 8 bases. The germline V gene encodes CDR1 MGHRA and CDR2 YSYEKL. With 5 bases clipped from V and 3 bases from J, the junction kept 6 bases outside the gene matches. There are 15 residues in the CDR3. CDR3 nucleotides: TGCGCCAGCAGCAATGGACAGGGAGTCAATCAGCCCCAGCATTTT. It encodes CASSNGQGVNQPQHF.

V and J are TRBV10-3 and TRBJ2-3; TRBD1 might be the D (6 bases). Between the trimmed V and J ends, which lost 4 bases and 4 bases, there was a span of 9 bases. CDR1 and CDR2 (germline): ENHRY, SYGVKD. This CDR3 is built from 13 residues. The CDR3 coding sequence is TGTGCCATCAGTGCAACAGGGCCAGATACGCAGTATTTT. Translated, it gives CAISATGPDTQYF.

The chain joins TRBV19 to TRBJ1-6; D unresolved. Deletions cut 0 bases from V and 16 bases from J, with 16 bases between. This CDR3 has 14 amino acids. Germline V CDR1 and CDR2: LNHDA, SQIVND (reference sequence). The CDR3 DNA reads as TGTGCCAGTAGTATAGATGGAGGGTCTCTAGGGCTCCACTTT. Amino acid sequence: CASSIDGGSLGLHF.